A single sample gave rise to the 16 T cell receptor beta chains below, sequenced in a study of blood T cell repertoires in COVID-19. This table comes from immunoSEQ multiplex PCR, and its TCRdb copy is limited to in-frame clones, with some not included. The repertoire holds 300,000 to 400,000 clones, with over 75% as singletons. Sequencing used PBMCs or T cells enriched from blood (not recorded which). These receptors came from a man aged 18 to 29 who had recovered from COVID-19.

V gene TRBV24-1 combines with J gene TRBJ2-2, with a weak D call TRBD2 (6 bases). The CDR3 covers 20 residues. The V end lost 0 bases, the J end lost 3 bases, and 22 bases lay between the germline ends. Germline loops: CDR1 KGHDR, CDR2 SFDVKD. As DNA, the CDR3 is TGTGCCACCAGTGATTTGCATTCGCCCGGGGGAACCCCGGACACCGGGGAGCTGTTTTTT. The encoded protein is CATSDLHSPGGTPDTGELFF.

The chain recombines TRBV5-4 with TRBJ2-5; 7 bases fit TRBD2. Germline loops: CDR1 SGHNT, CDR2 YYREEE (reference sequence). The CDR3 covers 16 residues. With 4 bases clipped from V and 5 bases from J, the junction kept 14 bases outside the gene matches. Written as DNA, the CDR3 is TGTGCCAGCAGCGACCCCGGGGGGATTATGCGCGAGACCCAGTACTTC. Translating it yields CASSDPGGIMRETQYF.

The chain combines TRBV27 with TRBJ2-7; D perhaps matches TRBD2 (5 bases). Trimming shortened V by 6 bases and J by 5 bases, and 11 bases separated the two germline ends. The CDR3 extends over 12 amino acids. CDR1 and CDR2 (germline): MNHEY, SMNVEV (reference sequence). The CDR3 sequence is CASRLGSNEQYF. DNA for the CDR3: TGTGCCAGCAGACTAGGGTCCAACGAGCAGTACTTC.

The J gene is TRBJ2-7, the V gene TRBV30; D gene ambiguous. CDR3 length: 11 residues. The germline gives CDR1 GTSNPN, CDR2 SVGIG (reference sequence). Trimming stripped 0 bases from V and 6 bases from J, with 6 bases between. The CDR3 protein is CAWSVLGEQYF. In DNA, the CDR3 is TGTGCCTGGAGTGTACTTGGCGAGCAGTACTTC.

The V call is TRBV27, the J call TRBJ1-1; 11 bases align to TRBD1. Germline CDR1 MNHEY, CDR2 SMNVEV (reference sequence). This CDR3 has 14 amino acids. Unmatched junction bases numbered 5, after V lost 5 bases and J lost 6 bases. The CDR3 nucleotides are TGTGCCAGCAGTCCTGGACAGGGGGCGGCTGAAGCTTTCTTT. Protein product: CASSPGQGAAEAFF.

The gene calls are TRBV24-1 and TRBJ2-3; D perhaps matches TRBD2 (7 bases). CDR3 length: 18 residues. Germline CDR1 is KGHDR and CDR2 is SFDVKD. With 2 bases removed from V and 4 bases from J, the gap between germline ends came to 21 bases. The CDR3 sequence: CATSDSSRRGGRADTQYF. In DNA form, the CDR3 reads TGTGCCACCAGTGATTCATCGAGGAGGGGGGGACGGGCAGATACGCAGTATTTT.

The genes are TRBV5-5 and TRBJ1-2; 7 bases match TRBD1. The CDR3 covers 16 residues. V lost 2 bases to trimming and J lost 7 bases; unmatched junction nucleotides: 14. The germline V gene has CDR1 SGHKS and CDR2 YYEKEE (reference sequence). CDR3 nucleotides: TGTGCCAGCAGCTTTTCCCCTAGTCAGGGGGTTTTTGGCTACACCTTC. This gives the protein CASSFSPSQGVFGYTF.

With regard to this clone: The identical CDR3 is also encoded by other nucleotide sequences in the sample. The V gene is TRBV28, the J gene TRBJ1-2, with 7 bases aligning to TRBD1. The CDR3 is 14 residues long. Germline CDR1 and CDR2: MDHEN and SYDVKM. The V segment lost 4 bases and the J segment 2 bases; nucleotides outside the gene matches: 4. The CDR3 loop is CASSSPQGNYGYTF. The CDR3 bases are TGTGCCAGCAGTTCACCACAGGGGAACTATGGCTACACCTTC.

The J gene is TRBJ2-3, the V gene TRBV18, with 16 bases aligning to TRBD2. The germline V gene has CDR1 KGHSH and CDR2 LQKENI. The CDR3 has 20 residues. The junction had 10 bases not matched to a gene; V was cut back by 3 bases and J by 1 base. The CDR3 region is CASSPPAGLAGGSRTDTQYF. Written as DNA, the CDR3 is TGTGCCAGCTCACCTCCCGCGGGACTAGCGGGGGGGAGTCGCACAGATACGCAGTATTTT.

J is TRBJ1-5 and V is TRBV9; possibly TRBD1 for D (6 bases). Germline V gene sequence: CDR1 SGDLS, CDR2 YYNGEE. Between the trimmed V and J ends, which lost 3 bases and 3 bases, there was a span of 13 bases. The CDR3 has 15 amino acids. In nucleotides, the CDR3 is TGTGCCAGCAGCGCCAGAGGGGACAACAATCAGCCCCAGCATTTT. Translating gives CASSARGDNNQPQHF.

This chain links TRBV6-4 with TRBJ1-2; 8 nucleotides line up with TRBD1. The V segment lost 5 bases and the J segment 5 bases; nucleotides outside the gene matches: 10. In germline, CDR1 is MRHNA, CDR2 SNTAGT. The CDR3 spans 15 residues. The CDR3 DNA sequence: TGTGCCAGCAGTCCACGGCCAGGACAGGGTTATGGCTACACCTTC. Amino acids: CASSPRPGQGYGYTF.

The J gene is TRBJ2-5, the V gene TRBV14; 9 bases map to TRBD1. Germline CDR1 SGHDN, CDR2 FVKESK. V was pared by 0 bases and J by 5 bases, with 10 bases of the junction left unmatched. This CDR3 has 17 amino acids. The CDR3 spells CASSQDDGQGRSETQYF. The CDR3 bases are TGTGCCAGCAGCCAAGATGATGGACAGGGGCGCAGCGAGACCCAGTACTTC.

The CDR3 sequence: CASSPGGISTDTQYF. CDR3 nucleotides: TGTGCCAGCAGCCCCGGGGGAATAAGCACAGATACGCAGTATTTT. J is TRBJ2-3 and V is TRBV9; maybe TRBD2 (6 bases). Germline values: CDR1 SGDLS, CDR2 YYNGEE. Trimming took 4 bases from V and 0 from J, leaving 12 bases between them. The length of the CDR3 is 15 residues.

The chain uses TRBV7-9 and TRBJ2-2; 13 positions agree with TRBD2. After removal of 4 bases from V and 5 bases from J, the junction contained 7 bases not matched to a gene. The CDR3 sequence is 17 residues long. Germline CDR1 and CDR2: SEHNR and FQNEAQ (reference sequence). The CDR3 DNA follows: TGTGCCAGCAGCTCCCTGGGACTAGCGGGAAATACCGGGGAGCTGTTTTTT. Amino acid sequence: CASSSLGLAGNTGELFF.

CDR3 nucleotides: TGTGCCAGCTCATACAGGGCCTACCCTTTGGAGCAGTACTTC. It translates to CASSYRAYPLEQYF. The J gene is TRBJ2-7, the V gene TRBV18; tentatively, D is TRBD1 (6 bases). The CDR3 totals 14 residues. Germline CDR1 KGHSH, CDR2 LQKENI. The germline V and J ends were trimmed by 5 bases and 7 bases, with 18 bases remaining between them. The full variable domain, rest sourced from reference TRBV18 and TRBJ2-7, is NAGVMQNPRHLVRRRGQEARLRCSPMKGHSHVYWYRQLPEEGLKFMVYLQKENIIDESGMPKERFSAEFPKEGPSILRIQQVVRGDSAAYFCASSYRAYPLEQYFGPGTRLTVT.

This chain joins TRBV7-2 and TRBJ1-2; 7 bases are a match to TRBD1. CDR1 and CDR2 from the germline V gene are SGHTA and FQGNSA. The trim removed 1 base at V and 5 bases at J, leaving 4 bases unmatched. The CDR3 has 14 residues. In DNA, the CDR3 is TGTGCCAGCAGCTTAGATCACAGGGGTTATGGCTACACCTTC. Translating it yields CASSLDHRGYGYTF.